Sequencing of this TCR beta chain was carried out in a study of blood T cells in healthy people across ages. It was with a sample-barcoded 5' primer and a J-beta primer mix that a second PCR of roughly 7 to 12 cycles was run. MiXCR, run by TCRdb on the 5' RACE reads, gives a single entry per CDR3 protein. The table includes 780,000 or so distinct CDR3 sequences, about 53% detected once. Study-level results: Reliance upon unsorted PBMCs precluded definitive naive versus antigen-experienced comparison.

This clonotype was seen ten or more times. The antigen is unknown. The CDR3 has 12 residues. V dropped 6 bases and J dropped 2 bases, with 6 bases sitting between them. Germline V gene data show CDR1 as SEHNR and CDR2 as FQNEAQ (reference sequence). The receptor was isolated from an older man in good health. Sequenced: blood. The genes are TRBV7-9 and TRBJ2-3; a weak D match, TRBD2 (5 bases). The DNA for the CDR3 is TGTGCCAGCAGTCGGGACACAGATACGCAGTATTTT. The encoded protein is CASSRDTDTQYF.